This TCR beta chain was documented in a study of blood T cell repertoires in COVID-19. Study-wide context: Researchers got acute and convalescent COVID-19 samples from the United States, Italy and Spain. PBMCs, B-cell-depleted T cells, or T cells were the source of the cDNA or gDNA that made up the material.

This clone was seen a few times. Authors' processing steps: Reference gene primer amplification in the assay estimated nucleated cell counts. Clones were sequenced by immunoSEQ multiplex PCR, and TCRdb holds only the in-frame ones, with some missing. V and J calls plus clone size are reproduced from that table; the DNA served to infer D and trimming. The table records 87,000 or so clones, around four fifths of them present only once. The ends lost 0 bases at V and 1 base at J; junction bases unmatched: 3. The germline V gene encodes CDR1 LNHNV and CDR2 YYDKDF (reference sequence). This CDR3 spans 15 amino acids.

Sequenced sample: peripheral blood. The sequence was collected from a woman between 65 and 79 years old with acute or convalescent COVID-19. The rearrangement links TRBV15 to TRBJ2-7, with TRBD1 identical over 7 bases. The CDR3 loop reads CATSREGDSSYEQYF. Written as DNA, the CDR3 is TGTGCCACCAGCAGAGAGGGGGACAGTTCCTACGAGCAGTACTTC.